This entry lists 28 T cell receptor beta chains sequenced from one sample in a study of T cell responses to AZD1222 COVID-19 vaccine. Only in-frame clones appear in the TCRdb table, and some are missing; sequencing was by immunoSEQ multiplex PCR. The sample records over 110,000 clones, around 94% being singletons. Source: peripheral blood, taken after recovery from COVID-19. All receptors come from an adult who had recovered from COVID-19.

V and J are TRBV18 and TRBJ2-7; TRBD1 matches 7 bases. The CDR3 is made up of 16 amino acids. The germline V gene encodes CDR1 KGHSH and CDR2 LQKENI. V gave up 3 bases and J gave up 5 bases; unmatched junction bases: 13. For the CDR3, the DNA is TGTGCCAGCTCACCCCGAATAGTTAACAGGGGCGACGAGCAGTACTTC. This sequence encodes CASSPRIVNRGDEQYF. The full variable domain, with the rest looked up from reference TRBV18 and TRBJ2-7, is NAGVMQNPRHLVRRRGQEARLRCSPMKGHSHVYWYRQLPEEGLKFMVYLQKENIIDESGMPKERFSAEFPKEGPSILRIQQVVRGDSAAYFCASSPRIVNRGDEQYFGPGTRLTVT.

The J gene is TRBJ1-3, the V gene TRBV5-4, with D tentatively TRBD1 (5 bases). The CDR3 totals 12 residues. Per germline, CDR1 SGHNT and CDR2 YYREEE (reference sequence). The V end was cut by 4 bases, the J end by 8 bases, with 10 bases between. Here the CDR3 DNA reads TGTGCCAGCAGCCCCGGAGGGGACACCATATATTTT. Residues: CASSPGGDTIYF.

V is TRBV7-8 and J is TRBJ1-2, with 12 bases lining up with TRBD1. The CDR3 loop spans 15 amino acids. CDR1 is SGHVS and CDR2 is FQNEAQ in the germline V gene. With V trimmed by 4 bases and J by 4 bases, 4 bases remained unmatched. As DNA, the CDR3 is TGTGCCAGCAGCTCCCGGGGACAGGGGGCCTATGGCTACACCTTC. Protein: CASSSRGQGAYGYTF.

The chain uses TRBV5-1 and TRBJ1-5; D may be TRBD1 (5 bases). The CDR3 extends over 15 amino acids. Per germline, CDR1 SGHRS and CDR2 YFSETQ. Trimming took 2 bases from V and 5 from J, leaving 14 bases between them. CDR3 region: CASSLGDGGYQPQHF. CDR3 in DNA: TGCGCCAGCAGCTTAGGGGACGGAGGATATCAGCCCCAGCATTTT.

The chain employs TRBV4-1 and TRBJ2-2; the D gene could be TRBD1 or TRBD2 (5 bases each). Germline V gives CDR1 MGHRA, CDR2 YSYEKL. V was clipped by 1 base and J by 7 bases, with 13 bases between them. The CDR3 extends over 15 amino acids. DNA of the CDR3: TGCGCCAGCAGCCAAGCCCGGGGACCTAGCGGGGAGCTGTTTTTT. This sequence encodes CASSQARGPSGELFF.

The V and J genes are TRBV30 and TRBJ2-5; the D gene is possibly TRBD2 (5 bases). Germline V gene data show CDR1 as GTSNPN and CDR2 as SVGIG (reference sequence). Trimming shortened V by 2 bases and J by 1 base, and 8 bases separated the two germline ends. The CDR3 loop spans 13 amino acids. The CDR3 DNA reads TGTGCCTGGAGTAAAAGCGGCCAAGAGACCCAGTACTTC. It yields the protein CAWSKSGQETQYF.

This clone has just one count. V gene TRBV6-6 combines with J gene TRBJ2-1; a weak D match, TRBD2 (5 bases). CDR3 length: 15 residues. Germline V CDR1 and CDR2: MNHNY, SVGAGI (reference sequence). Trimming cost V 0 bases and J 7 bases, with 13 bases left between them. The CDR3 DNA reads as TGTGCCAGCAGTTACTCGAGGGCGAGCCTGAATGAGCAGTTCTTC. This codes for CASSYSRASLNEQFF.

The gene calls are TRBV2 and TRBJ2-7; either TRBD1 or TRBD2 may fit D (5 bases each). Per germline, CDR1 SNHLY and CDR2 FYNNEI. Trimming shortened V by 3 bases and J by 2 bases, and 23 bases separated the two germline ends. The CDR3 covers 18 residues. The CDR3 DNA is TGTGCCAGCAGTGACATATTTAGCTCCAGGGACGGTGCCTACGAGCAGTACTTC. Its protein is CASSDIFSSRDGAYEQYF. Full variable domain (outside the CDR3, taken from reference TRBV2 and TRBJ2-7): EPEVTQTPSHQVTQMGQEVILRCVPISNHLYFYWYRQILGQKVEFLVSFYNNEISEKSEIFDDQFSVERPDGSNFTLKIRSTKLEDSAMYFCASSDIFSSRDGAYEQYFGPGTRLTVT.

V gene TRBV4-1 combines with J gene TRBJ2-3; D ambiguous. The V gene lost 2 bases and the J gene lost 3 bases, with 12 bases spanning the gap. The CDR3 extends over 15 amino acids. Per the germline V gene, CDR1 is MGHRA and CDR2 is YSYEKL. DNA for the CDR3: TGCGCCAGCAGCCAATTCAGGTCTCCGACAGATACGCAGTATTTT. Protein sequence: CASSQFRSPTDTQYF.

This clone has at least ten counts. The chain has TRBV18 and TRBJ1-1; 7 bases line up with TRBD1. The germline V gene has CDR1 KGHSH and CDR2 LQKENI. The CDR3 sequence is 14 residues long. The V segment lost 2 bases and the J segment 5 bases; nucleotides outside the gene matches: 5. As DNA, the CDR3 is TGTGCCAGCTCACCAAACAGGGGTGAAACTGAAGCTTTCTTT. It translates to CASSPNRGETEAFF.

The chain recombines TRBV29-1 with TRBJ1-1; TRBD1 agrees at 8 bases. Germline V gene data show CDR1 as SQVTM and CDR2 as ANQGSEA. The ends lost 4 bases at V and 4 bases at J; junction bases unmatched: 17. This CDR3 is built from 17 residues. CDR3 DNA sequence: TGCAGCGTTGGCGGGCGAGGCGGGACAGGCCGCGTCACTGAAGCTTTCTTT. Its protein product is CSVGGRGGTGRVTEAFF.

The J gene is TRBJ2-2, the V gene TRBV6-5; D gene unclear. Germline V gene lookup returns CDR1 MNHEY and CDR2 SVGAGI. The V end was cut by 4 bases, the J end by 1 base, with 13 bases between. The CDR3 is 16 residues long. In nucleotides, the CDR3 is TGTGCCAGCAGTTCCCAAAAAGAGATGAACACCGGGGAGCTGTTTTTT. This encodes CASSSQKEMNTGELFF.

The CDR3, as DNA: TGTGCCAGCAGCTTAGTAAAGGGGGCGAACACTGAAGCTTTCTTT. Translated, it gives CASSLVKGANTEAFF. The rearrangement uses TRBV7-9 and TRBJ1-1; 7 bases are shared with TRBD1. The CDR3 is 15 amino acids. CDR1 and CDR2 from the germline V gene are SEHNR and FQNEAQ (reference sequence). The trim removed 1 base at V and 1 base at J, leaving 3 bases unmatched.

The CDR3 here is CAWSVALWGQPQHF. The CDR3 nucleotides read TGTGCCTGGAGTGTAGCTCTATGGGGTCAGCCCCAGCATTTT. This rearrangement joins TRBV30 to TRBJ1-5; D is undetermined. CDR1 GTSNPN and CDR2 SVGIG come from the germline V gene (reference sequence). This CDR3 contains 14 residues. V was cut by 0 bases and J by 6 bases, with 12 bases left in between.

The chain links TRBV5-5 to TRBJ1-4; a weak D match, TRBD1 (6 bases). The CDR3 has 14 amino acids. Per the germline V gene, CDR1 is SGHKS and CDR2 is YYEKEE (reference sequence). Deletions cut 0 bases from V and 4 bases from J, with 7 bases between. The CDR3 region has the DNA TGTGCCAGCAGCTTGGGCAGGGGTAATGAAAAACTGTTTTTT. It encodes CASSLGRGNEKLFF.

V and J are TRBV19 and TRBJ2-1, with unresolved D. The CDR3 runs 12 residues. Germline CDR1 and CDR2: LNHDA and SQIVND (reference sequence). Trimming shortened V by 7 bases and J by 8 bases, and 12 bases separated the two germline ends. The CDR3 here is CASTLDGHEQFF. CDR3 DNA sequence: TGTGCCAGTACCCTCGATGGGCATGAGCAGTTCTTC.

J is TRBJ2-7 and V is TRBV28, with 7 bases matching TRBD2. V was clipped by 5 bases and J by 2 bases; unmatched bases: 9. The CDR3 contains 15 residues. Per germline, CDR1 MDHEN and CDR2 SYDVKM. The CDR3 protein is CASSRPLADPYEQYF. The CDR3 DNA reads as TGTGCCAGCAGTAGACCGCTAGCGGATCCCTACGAGCAGTACTTC.

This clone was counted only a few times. CDR3 nucleotides: TGTGCCAGCAGCGAGACCCTGGGCCGGGAAGGCTACACCTTC. Amino acids: CASSETLGREGYTF. The chain combines TRBV11-2 with TRBJ1-2; D is unclear. This CDR3 is 14 amino acids long. The germline V gene has CDR1 SGHAT and CDR2 FQNNGV. Trimming took off 5 bases at V and 8 bases at J, with 18 bases between the two ends.

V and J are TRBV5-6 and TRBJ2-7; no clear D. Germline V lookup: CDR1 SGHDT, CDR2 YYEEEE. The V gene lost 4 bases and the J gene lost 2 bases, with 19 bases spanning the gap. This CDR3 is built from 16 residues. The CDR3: CASSDLGSLKPYEQYF. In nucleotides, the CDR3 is TGTGCCAGCAGCGACCTAGGGTCCCTAAAACCCTACGAGCAGTACTTC.

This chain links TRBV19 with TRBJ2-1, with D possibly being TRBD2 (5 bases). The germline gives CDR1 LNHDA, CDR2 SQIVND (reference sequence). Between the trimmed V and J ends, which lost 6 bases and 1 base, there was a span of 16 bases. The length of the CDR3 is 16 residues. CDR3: CASSPWASSSYNEQFF. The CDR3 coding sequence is TGTGCCAGTAGCCCTTGGGCTAGCTCATCCTACAATGAGCAGTTCTTC. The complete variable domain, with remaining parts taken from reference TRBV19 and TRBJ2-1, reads DGGITQSPKYLFRKEGQNVTLSCEQNLNHDAMYWYRQDPGQGLRLIYYSQIVNDFQKGDIAEGYSVSREKKESFPLTVTSAQKNPTAFYLCASSPWASSSYNEQFFGPGTRLTVL.

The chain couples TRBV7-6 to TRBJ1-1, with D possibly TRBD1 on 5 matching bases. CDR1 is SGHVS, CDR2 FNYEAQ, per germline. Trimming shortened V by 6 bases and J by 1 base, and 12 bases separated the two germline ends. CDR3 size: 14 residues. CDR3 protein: CASSPGLKNTEAFF. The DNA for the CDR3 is TGTGCCAGCAGTCCAGGGTTAAAGAACACTGAAGCTTTCTTT.

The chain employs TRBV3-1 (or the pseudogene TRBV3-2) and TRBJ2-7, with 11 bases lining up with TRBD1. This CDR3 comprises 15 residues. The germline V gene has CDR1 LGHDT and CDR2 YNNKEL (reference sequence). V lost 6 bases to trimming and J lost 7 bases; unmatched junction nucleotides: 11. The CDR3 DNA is TGTGCCAGCAGTCACTCCGGGACAGGGGGAGATGAGCAGTACTTC. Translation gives CASSHSGTGGDEQYF.

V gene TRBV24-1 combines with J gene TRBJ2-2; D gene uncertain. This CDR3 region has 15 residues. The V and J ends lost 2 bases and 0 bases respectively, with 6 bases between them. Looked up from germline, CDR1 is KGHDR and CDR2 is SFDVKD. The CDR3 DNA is TGTGCCACCAGTGATTCTAGAGCGAACACCGGGGAGCTGTTTTTT. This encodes CATSDSRANTGELFF.

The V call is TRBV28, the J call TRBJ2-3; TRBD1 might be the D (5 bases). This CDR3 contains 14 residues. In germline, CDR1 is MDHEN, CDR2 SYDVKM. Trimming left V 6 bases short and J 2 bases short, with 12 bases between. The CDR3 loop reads CASRQTGYTDTQYF. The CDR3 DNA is TGTGCCAGCAGACAAACAGGCTACACAGATACGCAGTATTTT.

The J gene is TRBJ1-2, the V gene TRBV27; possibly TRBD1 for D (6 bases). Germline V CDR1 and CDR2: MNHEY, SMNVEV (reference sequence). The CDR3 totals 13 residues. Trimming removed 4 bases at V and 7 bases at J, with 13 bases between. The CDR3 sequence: CASSSVLRGGYTF. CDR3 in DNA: TGTGCCAGCAGTTCAGTCCTCAGGGGTGGCTACACCTTC.

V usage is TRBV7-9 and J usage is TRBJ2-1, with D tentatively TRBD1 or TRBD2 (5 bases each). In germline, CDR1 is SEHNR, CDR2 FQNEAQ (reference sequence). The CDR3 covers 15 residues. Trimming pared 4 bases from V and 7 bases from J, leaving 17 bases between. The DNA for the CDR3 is TGTGCCAGCAGCTGGGACCCTAACTCCCAGAATGAGCAGTTCTTC. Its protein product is CASSWDPNSQNEQFF.

Written as DNA, the CDR3 is TGTGCCAGCAGCTTAGAAGGGTCTGGGGCCAACGTCCTGACTTTC. Translated: CASSLEGSGANVLTF. This chain links TRBV11-2 with TRBJ2-6; D gene ambiguous. This CDR3 region has 15 residues. V was trimmed by 0 bases and J by 1 base, leaving 4 bases between them. CDR1 is SGHAT, CDR2 FQNNGV, per germline. Full variable domain (rest looked up from reference TRBV11-2 and TRBJ2-6): EAGVAQSPRYKIIEKRQSVAFWCNPISGHATLYWYQQILGQGPKLLIQFQNNGVVDDSQLPKDRFSAERLKGVDSTLKIQPAKLEDSAVYLCASSLEGSGANVLTFGAGSRLTVL.

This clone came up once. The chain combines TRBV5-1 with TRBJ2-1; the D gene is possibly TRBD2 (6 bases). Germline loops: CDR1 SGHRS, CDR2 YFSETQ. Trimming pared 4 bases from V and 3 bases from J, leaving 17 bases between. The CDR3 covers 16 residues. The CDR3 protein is CASSDGTFNFYNEQFF. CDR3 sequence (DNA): TGCGCCAGCAGCGACGGGACTTTCAATTTCTACAATGAGCAGTTCTTC. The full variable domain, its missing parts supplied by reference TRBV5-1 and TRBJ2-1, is KAGVTQTPRYLIKTRGQQVTLSCSPISGHRSVSWYQQTPGQGLQFLFEYFSETQRNKGNFPGRFSGRQFSNSRSEMNVSTLELGDSALYLCASSDGTFNFYNEQFFGPGTRLTVL.